This T cell receptor (beta chain) was identified in a study of cytomegalovirus exposure and HLA in healthy donors. Across the whole study: Prior work identified around 100 million unique TCR beta sequences in about 179 million T cells. Findings and limits, study-wide: V segments that were indistinguishable, TRBV6-2 and TRBV6-3 among them, were omitted from analysis.

60 Vbeta and 13 Jbeta primers were used in PCR. Sequencing was performed with immunoSEQ multiplex PCR; in TCRdb, only in-frame clones are kept and a portion is missing. Of some 160,000 clones listed, more than 65% are singletons. J gave up 4 bases and V 3 bases, and 7 bases lay outside the gene matches. Germline-derived CDR1 and CDR2 are SGHRS and YFSETQ. CDR3 size: 16 residues. A single count supports this clone. As yet, its antigen is unknown. This chain uses TRBV5-1 with TRBJ2-1, with 10 bases identical to TRBD1. This receptor was obtained from a man in his forties or fifties in good health and CMV-seropositive. Sequencing used PBMCs. CDR3 coding DNA: TGCGCCAGCAGCTCGACAGGGGGCCTGGGTTACAATGAGCAGTTCTTC. It is translated as CASSSTGGLGYNEQFF.